The sequence of this T cell receptor beta chain was determined in a study of vaccination effects on CD4 cells after COVID-19. To note about this clone: What it recognizes is unknown.

The germline V gene encodes CDR1 MNHEY and CDR2 SVGAGI. The length of the CDR3 is 16 residues. Trimming removed 0 bases from V and 4 bases from J; junction bases left unmatched: 3. The data were produced by immunoSEQ multiplex PCR, yet TCRdb's version contains in-frame clones alone and is incomplete. The repertoire holds 67,000 or so clones, with approximately 72% as singletons. CD4+ T cells specific for antigen were expanded with viral peptide pools by the ViraFEST assay before sequencing. After about 10 days in culture, the CD4+ T cells were isolated. The study found no prior SARS-CoV-2 infection in the vaccine recipients, who tested negative for nucleocapsid antibodies.

This receptor was obtained from a human donor who received a COVID-19 vaccine. This chain links TRBV6-5 with TRBJ2-1; 10 bases fit TRBD2. Sequences were derived from CD4+ T cells from PBMCs cultured with HCoV-OC43 spike peptides, sampled before COVID-19 vaccination. The subset was: HCoV-OC43 spike overlapping peptide pool stimulation. The CDR3 nucleotides read TGTGCCAGCAGTTACTCCCCACTAGCGGGATACAATGAGCAGTTCTTC. As protein: CASSYSPLAGYNEQFF.